This T cell receptor (beta chain) was captured by sequencing in a study of blood T cell repertoires in COVID-19. Study as a whole: Samples representing acute and convalescent COVID-19 were sourced from the United States, Italy and Spain.

In the source study's methods: Reference gene primer amplification gave estimated nucleated cell counts. Measured with immunoSEQ multiplex PCR; TCRdb has only the in-frame clones, and not every one. The V and J calls and clone size were taken over from that table, and D and trimming were inferred from the DNA. The repertoire holds over 200,000 clones, with around 86% as singletons. The source of this sequence is a man between 18 and 35 years old who had recovered from COVID-19. Sequencing was performed on PBMCs or T cells enriched from blood (not recorded which).

The CDR3 spells CASSPLSAQGGDGYTF. The CDR3 DNA reads as TGTGCCAGCTCACCACTATCAGCGCAGGGAGGCGATGGCTACACCTTC. This chain links TRBV18 with TRBJ1-2, with D tentatively TRBD1 (5 bases). V was trimmed by 1 base and J by 6 bases, leaving 18 bases between them. The CDR3 is 16 amino acids. CDR1 is KGHSH and CDR2 is LQKENI in the germline V gene.